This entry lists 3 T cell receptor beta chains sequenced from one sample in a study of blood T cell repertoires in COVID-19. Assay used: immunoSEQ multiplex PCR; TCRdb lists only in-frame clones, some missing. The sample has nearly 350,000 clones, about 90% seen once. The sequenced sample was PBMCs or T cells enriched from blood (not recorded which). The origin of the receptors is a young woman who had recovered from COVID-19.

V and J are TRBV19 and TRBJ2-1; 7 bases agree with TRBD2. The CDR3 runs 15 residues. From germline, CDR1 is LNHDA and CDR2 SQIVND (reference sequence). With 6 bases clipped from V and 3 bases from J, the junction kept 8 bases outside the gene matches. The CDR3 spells CASRQDGGIYNEQFF. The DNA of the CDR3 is TGTGCCAGTAGGCAGGACGGGGGGATCTACAATGAGCAGTTCTTC.

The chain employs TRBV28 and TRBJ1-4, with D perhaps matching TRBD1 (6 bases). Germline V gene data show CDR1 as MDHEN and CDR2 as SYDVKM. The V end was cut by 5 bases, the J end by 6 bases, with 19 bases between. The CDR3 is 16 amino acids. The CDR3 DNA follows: TGTGCCAGCAGTCCCCCCTCCGGGGGGCTCCATGAAAAACTGTTTTTT. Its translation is CASSPPSGGLHEKLFF. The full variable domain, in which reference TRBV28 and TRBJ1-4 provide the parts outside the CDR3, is DVKVTQSSRYLVKRTGEKVFLECVQDMDHENMFWYRQDPGLGLRLIYFSYDVKMKEKGDIPEGYSVSREKKERFSLILESASTNQTSMYLCASSPPSGGLHEKLFFGSGTQLSVL.

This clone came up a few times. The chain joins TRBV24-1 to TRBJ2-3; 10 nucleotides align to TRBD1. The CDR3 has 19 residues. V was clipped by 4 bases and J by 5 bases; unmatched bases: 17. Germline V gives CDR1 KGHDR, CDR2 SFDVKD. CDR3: CATSDLTAGQGREGDTQYF. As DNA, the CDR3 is TGTGCCACCAGTGACTTGACTGCGGGACAGGGGCGAGAGGGAGATACGCAGTATTTT.